The 5 T cell receptor beta chains below were found in one sample sequenced in a study of HIV-infected children after antiretroviral therapy interruption. A 3' RACE protocol on RNA, with unique molecular identifiers, produced the TCR library. Via MiXCR, TCRdb re-called the 3' RACE reads, giving one row per CDR3 protein. The repertoire holds 70,000 to 90,000 distinct CDR3 sequences, with 6.9% as singletons. Noted treatment: PENTA 11 planned treatment interruption arm or continuous ART arm. Sequenced here: CD45RA+ CD4+ T cells from PBMCs, pooled from several time points, sampled from a donor given antiretroviral therapy, either interrupted or continuous. The subset was: naive CD4+ CD45RA+ CD45RO- T cells. All receptors come from a pool of human donors with HIV.

This clonotype was seen repeatedly, ten times or more. The V and J genes are TRBV6-1 and TRBJ2-1; 10 positions match TRBD2. CDR1 and CDR2 from the germline V gene are MNHNS and SASEGT. The CDR3 runs to 14 residues. The junction had 10 bases not matched to a gene; V was cut back by 10 bases and J by 7 bases. The CDR3: CAIPSGRAKNEQFF. DNA for the CDR3: TGTGCCATCCCAAGCGGGAGGGCCAAAAATGAGCAGTTCTTC.

This clonotype was found many times. The CDR3 nucleotides are TGCAGTGCTCGGCGGATTTACGAGCAGTACTTC. Its translation is CSARRIYEQYF. This rearrangement joins TRBV20-1 to TRBJ2-7, with no clear D. There are 11 residues in the CDR3. V was clipped by 5 bases and J by 4 bases, with 9 bases between them. Germline V gives CDR1 DFQATT, CDR2 SNEGSKA (reference sequence).

A few counts support this clonotype. Here the CDR3 DNA reads TGCGCCAGCAGCTTGGGGGGGCACGAGCAGTACTTC. Protein product: CASSLGGHEQYF. The chain has TRBV5-1 and TRBJ2-7; possible D gene TRBD1, 6 bases. There are 12 residues in the CDR3. Germline V gene sequence: CDR1 SGHRS, CDR2 YFSETQ. Trimming shortened V by 0 bases and J by 5 bases, and 6 bases separated the two germline ends.

The V call is TRBV5-1, the J call TRBJ2-3; TRBD2 agrees at 13 bases. The trim removed 4 bases at V and 4 bases at J, leaving 9 bases unmatched. Germline values: CDR1 SGHRS, CDR2 YFSETQ. The CDR3 loop spans 17 amino acids. CDR3 nucleotides: TGCGCCAGCAGCGTACCCCGGACTAGCGGGGGAGCAGATACGCAGTATTTT. Translating it yields CASSVPRTSGGADTQYF.

This clonotype was counted only a few times. The J gene is TRBJ1-2, the V gene TRBV27; no firm D call. V dropped 6 bases and J dropped 4 bases, with 15 bases sitting between them. The CDR3 has 14 amino acids. Germline V CDR1 and CDR2: MNHEY, SMNVEV (reference sequence). CDR3 residues: CASSPFRNLYGYTF. CDR3 nucleotides: TGTGCCAGCAGCCCCTTCCGGAACCTCTATGGCTACACCTTC.